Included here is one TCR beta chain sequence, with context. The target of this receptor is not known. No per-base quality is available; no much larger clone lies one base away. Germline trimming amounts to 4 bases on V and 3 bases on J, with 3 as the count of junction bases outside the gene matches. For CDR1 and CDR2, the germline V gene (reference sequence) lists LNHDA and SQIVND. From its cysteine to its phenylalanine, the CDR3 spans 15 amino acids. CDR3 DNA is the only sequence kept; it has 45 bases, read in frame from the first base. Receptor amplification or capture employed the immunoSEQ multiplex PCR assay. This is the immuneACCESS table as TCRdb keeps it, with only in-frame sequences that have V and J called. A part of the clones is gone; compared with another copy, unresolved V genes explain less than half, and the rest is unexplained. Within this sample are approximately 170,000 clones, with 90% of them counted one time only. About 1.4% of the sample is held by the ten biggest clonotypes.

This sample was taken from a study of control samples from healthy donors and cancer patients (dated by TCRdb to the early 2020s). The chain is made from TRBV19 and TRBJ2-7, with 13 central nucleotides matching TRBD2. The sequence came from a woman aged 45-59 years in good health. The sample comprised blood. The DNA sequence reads TGTGCCAGTAGTAGGGGACTAGCGGGAATCTACGAGCAGTACTTC. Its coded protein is CASSRGLAGIYEQYF.